What follows are 2 T cell receptor beta chains derived from one specimen sequenced in a study of T cells after yellow fever vaccination. TCRdb processed the 5' RACE reads anew with MiXCR; each CDR3 protein has one entry. The data contain some 170,000 distinct CDR3 sequences, roughly a tenth of them singletons. Sequencing was performed on CD8+ T cells sorted from PBMCs, taken 45 days after the yellow fever booster vaccination. The receptor source for this set is a man aged 18 to 29 who received the YFV17D yellow fever vaccine.

At least ten counts were recorded for this clonotype. The chain carries TRBV28 and TRBJ2-5; 8 bases line up with TRBD1. CDR1 is MDHEN and CDR2 is SYDVKM in the germline V gene. The length of the CDR3 is 13 residues. V shed 6 bases and J 2 bases; nucleotides not matched to a gene: 2. The CDR3 loop is CASRDRGQETQYF. The CDR3 bases are TGTGCCAGCAGAGACAGGGGTCAAGAGACCCAGTACTTC.

This clonotype has more than one count but fewer than ten. This chain connects TRBV7-9 to TRBJ2-7; 8 bases fit TRBD2. The trim removed 5 bases at V and 0 bases at J, leaving 3 bases unmatched. CDR1 and CDR2 (germline): SEHNR, FQNEAQ (reference sequence). This CDR3 has 14 residues. The CDR3 DNA sequence: TGTGCCAGCAGCCAAACTAGCGGCTCCTACGAGCAGTACTTC. Its protein is CASSQTSGSYEQYF.